Listed below are T cell receptor beta chains from one sample, sequenced in a study of graft-versus-host responses after intestinal transplantation. Clones were sequenced by immunoSEQ multiplex PCR, and TCRdb holds only the in-frame ones, with some missing. Altogether around 100,000 clones are present, less than 90% being singletons, with the ten largest covering over 0.95%. These TCRs are of unknown antigen specificity. Sequencing used unstimulated CD4+ T cells sorted from spleen or lymph node cells, obtained before transplant. The receptors were gathered from a human donor who was the organ donor for an intestinal transplant. CDR3s include the opening cysteine and the closing phenylalanine or tryptophan. The D gene is left open where the match is weak. The size of a clone is reported for some rows only, either as once, few or many, or as a class for expanded clones.

>NA|NA|TRBV15|TRBJ1-3
TGTGCCGTTCGAAGCACAGGAGAGGGAAACACCATATATTTT
CAVRSTGEGNTIYF
>NA|TRBD1|TRBV4-1|TRBJ2-7
TGCGCCAGCAGCCCCGCCCGACAGGGTATATCCTACGAGCAGTACTTC
CASSPARQGISYEQYF
>NA|NA|TRBV27|TRBJ1-1
TGTGCCAGCGGCCCCAATCAGAACACTGAAGCTTTCTTT
CASGPNQNTEAFF
>NA|NA|TRBV5-1|TRBJ2-3
TGCGCCAGCAGCTTGGTTGGTGGGGGCGATAGCACATATACGCAGTATTTT
CASSLVGGGDSTYTQYF
>NA|NA|TRBV7-9|TRBJ2-2
TGTGCCAGCAGCTCCTCGGGGGCGACGAACACCGGGGAGCTGTTTTTT
CASSSSGATNTGELFF
>NA|NA|TRBV27|TRBJ1-1
NA
CASSTSTPRGTEAFF
>NA|NA|TRBV5-5|TRBJ1-2
TGTGCCAGCAGCTTCGCAGGGAGAGGTGGCTACACCTTC
CASSFAGRGGYTF
>NA|NA|TRBV5-8|TRBJ1-5
TGTGCCAGCAGCCTAAAACAGGAAAATCAGCCCCAGCATTTT
CASSLKQENQPQHF
>NA|NA|TRBV30|TRBJ1-3
TGTGCCTGGAGGCCCGGGCAGGCTGGAAACACCATATATTTT
CAWRPGQAGNTIYF
>NA|TRBD2|TRBV6-1|TRBJ2-3
TGTGCCAGCAGTGGACGACTAGCGGGGACAACAGATACGCAGTATTTT
CASSGRLAGTTDTQYF
>NA|NA|TRBV28|TRBJ1-4
TGTGCCAGCACCAGGCCCTCTGAAAAACTGTTTTTT
CASTRPSEKLFF
>NA|NA|TRBV4-1|TRBJ1-5
TGCGCCAGCAGCCAAGAACCGGGGCAGAAACGACAAACTAGCAATCAGCCCCAGCATTTT
CASSQEPGQKRQTSNQPQHF
>NA|NA|TRBV7-8|TRBJ1-3
TGTGCCAGCAGCTTAGCGAGAGAGCCGTTCTCTGGAAACACCATATATTTT
CASSLAREPFSGNTIYF
>once|TRBD1|TRBV9|TRBJ2-5
TGTGCCAGCAGCGTAGAGGGACAGGGGGCGGAGACCCAGTACTTC
CASSVEGQGAETQYF
>NA|TRBD1|TRBV28|TRBJ1-2
TGTGCCAGCAGTTTATCGGGGACAGGGGGCGCGGTGGGCTACACCTTC
CASSLSGTGGAVGYTF
>NA|NA|TRBV4-2|TRBJ2-5
TGTGCCAGCAGCCAAACTCCTACGGGAGAGACCCAGTACTTC
CASSQTPTGETQYF
>NA|TRBD2|TRBV30|TRBJ2-2
TGTGCCTGGAACTCGGTTAGCGGGGGGGCCGGCGGGGAGCTGTTTTTT
CAWNSVSGGAGGELFF
>once|NA|TRBV18|TRBJ1-2
TGTGCCAGCTCACCACCGGGGGGAACGAATGCTAACTATGGCTACACCTTC
CASSPPGGTNANYGYTF
>NA|NA|TRBV6-6|TRBJ1-2
TGTGCCAGCAGTGCAAACGAGGAGGTTAGGCCTGACTGCACCTTC
CASSANEEVRPDCTF
>few|NA|TRBV6-5|TRBJ1-4
TGTGCCAGCAGTTACTCGCAGGTTAATGAAAAACTGTTTTTT
CASSYSQVNEKLFF
>NA|TRBD2|TRBV7-3|TRBJ2-3
TGTGCCAGCAGCTTTTCTAGCGGGGGGACAGATACGCAGTATTTT
CASSFSSGGTDTQYF
>NA|TRBD2|TRBV5-1|TRBJ2-3
TGCGCCAGCAGCTTGGTAAGCGGGGCGATCACAGATACGCAGTATTTT
CASSLVSGAITDTQYF
>NA|NA|TRBV18|TRBJ1-6
TGTGCCAGCTCACCTTCAAGTAGTTCCTATAATTCACCCCTCCACTTT
CASSPSSSSYNSPLHF
>NA|TRBD1|TRBV28|TRBJ1-2
TGTGCCAGCAGTCCGAGGACAGGGGGGGACGGCTACACCTTC
CASSPRTGGDGYTF
>NA|TRBD1|TRBV2|TRBJ2-1
TGTGCCGGGGGGACAGGTTATTACAATGAGCAGTTCTTC
CAGGTGYYNEQFF
>NA|NA|TRBV7-9|TRBJ1-1
TGTGCCAGCAGCCTCGGACAGACGGCTGAAGCTTTCTTT
CASSLGQTAEAFF
>NA|NA|TRBV5-6|TRBJ1-5
TGTGCCAGCAGCTGGGGATATAGCAATCAGCCCCAGCATTTT
CASSWGYSNQPQHF
>NA|TRBD1|TRBV5-8|TRBJ2-7
TGTGCCAGCAGCGTCGTTCGAAGGACAGGGATGATTTACGAGCAGTACTTC
CASSVVRRTGMIYEQYF
>NA|TRBD2|TRBV7-3|TRBJ2-1
TGTGCCAGCAGCTTAACCCCCCTAGCGGGGGTACATGAGCAGTTCTTC
CASSLTPLAGVHEQFF
>NA|NA|TRBV5-4|TRBJ1-2
TGTGCCAGCAGCCAAAACAAACAGGGTGTACGATATGGCTACACCTTC
CASSQNKQGVRYGYTF
>once|TRBD1|TRBV28|TRBJ1-2
TGTGCCAGCAGTTTTGACTCGGGACAGGGGGCGCTGGGTGGCTACACCTTC
CASSFDSGQGALGGYTF
>NA|NA|TRBV28|TRBJ1-4
TGTGCCAGCAGTTTTGTGGGCTCAACTAATGAAAAACTGTTTTTT
CASSFVGSTNEKLFF
>NA|TRBD1|TRBV6-4|TRBJ2-1
TGTGCCAGCAGTGACGGGGCAGGGGGCTACAATGAGCAGTTCTTC
CASSDGAGGYNEQFF
>few|NA|TRBV28|TRBJ1-1
TGTGCCAGCAGTCCTTCCGGATCCGGAGGGACTGAAGCTTTCTTT
CASSPSGSGGTEAFF
>once|TRBD2|TRBV7-8|TRBJ2-1
TGTGCCAGCAGCTTTTCTAGCGGGGGGGCCAATGAGCAGTTCTTC
CASSFSSGGANEQFF
>NA|NA|TRBV28|TRBJ2-3
TGTGCCAGCTCCCACTATACGCAGTATTTT
CASSHYTQYF
>NA|NA|TRBV30|TRBJ2-7
TGTGCCTGGAGTCCGATTCAGGGACCTGGGCAGTACTTC
CAWSPIQGPGQYF
>NA|NA|TRBV2|TRBJ2-5
TGTGCCAGTCAAGAGACCCAGTACTTC
CASQETQYF
>NA|NA|TRBV11-2|TRBJ2-1
TGTGCCAGCAGCAGCCTGGCAGTAAGGGCGCATGAGCAGTTCTTC
CASSSLAVRAHEQFF
>NA|TRBD2|TRBV6-4|TRBJ2-7
TGTGCCAGCAAAAGCGAAGCGGGAGCCTACGAGCAGTACTTC
CASKSEAGAYEQYF
>NA|TRBD1|TRBV30|TRBJ1-4
TGTGCCTGGACTTCGGGACAGTCTAATGAAAAACTGTTTTTT
CAWTSGQSNEKLFF
>few|NA|TRBV10-3|TRBJ1-2
TGTGCCATCAGTGAGATCTATGGCTACACCTTC
CAISEIYGYTF
>few|NA|TRBV6-5|TRBJ1-6
TGTGCCAGCAGTTACAGACAGGCGAGGGGAAATTCACCCCTCCACTTT
CASSYRQARGNSPLHF
>NA|NA|TRBV6-6|TRBJ1-1
TGTGCCAGCCAGCGTAGTATCACTGAAGCTTTCTTT
CASQRSITEAFF
>NA|NA|TRBV6-5|TRBJ1-2
TGTGCCAGCAGTTACTCGAATGCTCCCCGCGATGGCTACACCTTC
CASSYSNAPRDGYTF
>NA|NA|TRBV7-3|TRBJ1-1
TGTGCCAGCAGCTCACGGGGGGCGGCTGAAGCTTTCTTT
CASSSRGAAEAFF
>NA|NA|TRBV7-8|TRBJ1-2
TGTGCCAGCAGCTTCTCGACTGTCGACGGAATATTAAATGGCTACACCTTC
CASSFSTVDGILNGYTF